A selection of T cell receptor beta chains follows, all from one sample in a study of blood T cell repertoires in COVID-19. Profiled with immunoSEQ multiplex PCR; TCRdb holds only in-frame clones, not every one. The sample consists of approximately 260,000 clones, over 65% of them appearing once. What was sequenced was peripheral blood. These receptor sequences come from a man in his 60s who had recovered from COVID-19. The CDR3 runs from the conserved cysteine through the conserved F or W. Fields, in order: V gene, D gene, J gene, clone size, CDR3 protein, CDR3 DNA. The D gene is left open where the match is weak. Only some rows state a clone size, as once, few, many or a class for expanded clones.

>TRBV5-1|-|TRBJ2-7|-
CASSLVGGERYEQYF
TGCGCCAGCAGCTTGGTCGGAGGGGAGCGCTACGAGCAGTACTTC
>TRBV6-5|TRBD1|TRBJ2-3|-
CASSIGQGSDTQYF
TGTGCCAGCAGTATCGGACAGGGCTCAGATACGCAGTATTTT
>TRBV6-1|-|TRBJ1-3|few
CASSEFPGDSSGNTIYF
TGTGCCAGCAGTGAATTTCCAGGAGACAGCTCTGGAAACACCATATATTTT
>TRBV21-1|-|TRBJ2-2|-
CASSAPGQGEGNTGELFF
TGTGCCAGCAGCGCGCCGGGACAGGGAGAAGGGAACACCGGGGAGCTGTTTTTT
>TRBV6-5|TRBD2|TRBJ2-5|-
CASSYRLAGETQYF
TGTGCCAGCAGTTACAGACTAGCGGGGGAGACCCAGTACTTC
>TRBV15|TRBD2|TRBJ2-1|-
CATSRGGGGAPEQFF
TGTGCCACCAGCAGAGGTGGCGGGGGGGCCCCTGAGCAGTTCTTC
>TRBV12-5|TRBD2|TRBJ2-1|-
CASGLQPTSGVSEQFF
TGTGCTAGTGGTTTGCAGCCCACTAGCGGGGTAAGTGAGCAGTTCTTC
>TRBV15|-|TRBJ2-7|medium-sized
CATSRARGGAYEQYF
TGTGCCACCAGCAGAGCCAGAGGAGGGGCCTACGAGCAGTACTTC
>TRBV7-8|TRBD1|TRBJ2-7|few
CASSVGTGGFVQYF
TGTGCCAGCAGCGTTGGGACAGGGGGCTTTGTGCAGTACTTC
>TRBV6-1|-|TRBJ1-3|-
CASSEFGGPSGNTIYF
TGTGCCAGCAGTGAATTCGGGGGGCCCTCTGGAAACACCATATATTTT
>TRBV2|-|TRBJ1-2|-
CASSEAPQIPYGYTF
TGTGCCAGCAGTGAAGCGCCGCAGATACCCTATGGCTACACCTTC
>TRBV27|TRBD1|TRBJ2-7|once
CASTTGGSYEQYF
TGTGCCAGCACCACAGGGGGGTCCTACGAGCAGTACTTC
>TRBV19|-|TRBJ1-5|once
CATKNRDTSNQPQHF
TGTGCCACCAAAAACCGGGACACTAGCAATCAGCCCCAGCATTTT
>TRBV9|TRBD1|TRBJ1-3|-
CASSRKGTGAGNTIYF
TGTGCCAGCAGTAGAAAGGGGACAGGGGCTGGAAACACCATATATTTT
>TRBV6-2/TRBV6-3|TRBD2|TRBJ2-7|-
CASSYPVPGLAGSNYEQYF
TGTGCCAGCAGTTACCCAGTCCCGGGACTAGCGGGGAGTAACTACGAGCAGTACTTC
>TRBV19|-|TRBJ1-4|-
CASSSQRHPNEKLFF
TGTGCCAGTAGTTCACAGCGGCATCCTAATGAAAAACTGTTTTTT
>TRBV5-4|-|TRBJ1-1|-
CASSLEGGYTEAFF
TGTGCCAGCAGCTTAGAGGGGGGGTACACTGAAGCTTTCTTT
>TRBV6-5|-|TRBJ2-7|-
CASSSLTSSYEQYF
TGTGCCAGCAGTTCCCTGACTAGCTCCTACGAGCAGTACTTC
>TRBV11-2|TRBD2|TRBJ2-1|-
CASSTSGGLYNEQFF
TGTGCCAGCAGTACTAGCGGGGGGTTGTACAATGAGCAGTTCTTC
>TRBV7-2|-|TRBJ2-7|-
CASSVQGAGYSYEQYF
TGTGCCAGCAGCGTACAGGGCGCAGGGTATTCCTACGAGCAGTACTTC
>TRBV3-1/TRBV3-2|-|TRBJ2-5|-
CASSHYSLSAKETQYF
TGTGCCAGCAGCCATTACTCCCTAAGTGCAAAAGAGACCCAGTACTTC
>TRBV7-9|-|TRBJ2-7|-
CASSLDAAISYEQYF
TGTGCCAGCAGCTTAGATGCGGCAATATCCTACGAGCAGTACTTC
>TRBV27|TRBD2|TRBJ2-1|-
CASSPGGLYNEQFF
TGTGCCAGCAGCCCCGGGGGGTTGTACAATGAGCAGTTCTTC
>TRBV4-1|-|TRBJ1-6|-
CASSQDRGTPNSPLHF
TGCGCCAGCAGCCAAGATCGGGGGACTCCGAATTCACCCCTCCACTTT
>TRBV29-1|TRBD1|TRBJ2-7|-
CSVAPRDRGYEQYF
TGCAGCGTCGCACCACGAGACAGGGGTTACGAGCAGTACTTC
>TRBV5-4|TRBD2|TRBJ2-1|-
CASSLGGGSYNEQFF
TGTGCCAGCAGCTTGGGCGGGGGCTCCTACAATGAGCAGTTCTTC
>TRBV6-6|-|TRBJ2-5|-
CASSYLETQYF
TGTGCCAGCAGTTATCTTGAGACCCAGTACTTC
>TRBV5-4|TRBD2|TRBJ2-5|few
CASSLVLAGSETQYF
TGTGCCAGCAGCTTGGTACTAGCGGGGAGTGAGACCCAGTACTTC
>TRBV24-1|-|TRBJ1-5|-
CATSGRDTDQPQHF
TGTGCCACCAGTGGCCGGGACACAGATCAGCCCCAGCATTTT
>TRBV6-2/TRBV6-3|TRBD2|TRBJ2-1|many
CASSYGTSGFNEQFF
TGTGCCAGCAGTTATGGGACTAGCGGCTTTAATGAGCAGTTCTTC
>TRBV5-4|TRBD2|TRBJ2-3|-
CASSPGLAGNQKADTQYF
TGTGCCAGCAGCCCGGGACTAGCGGGTAACCAGAAGGCAGATACGCAGTATTTT
>TRBV6-5|-|TRBJ2-7|-
CASNLALYYEQYF
TGTGCCAGTAATCTAGCCCTATACTACGAGCAGTACTTC
>TRBV3-1/TRBV3-2|-|TRBJ1-5|-
CASSQGTNSNQPQHF
TGTGCCAGCAGCCAGGGCACAAATAGCAATCAGCCCCAGCATTTT
>TRBV7-7|TRBD1|TRBJ2-2|once
CASSQRPGQGHGELFF
TGTGCTAGCAGCCAGAGACCGGGACAGGGGCACGGGGAGCTGTTTTTT
>TRBV6-6|-|TRBJ1-3|-
CASSYLADFSGNTIYF
TGTGCCAGCAGTTACTTGGCAGACTTCTCTGGAAACACCATATATTTT
>TRBV3-1/TRBV3-2|-|TRBJ2-1|-
CASSQVGGASVNEQFF
TGTGCCAGCAGCCAAGTTGGGGGGGCCTCAGTCAATGAGCAGTTCTTC
>TRBV14|-|TRBJ1-1|-
CASRQKMNTEAFF
TGTGCCAGCCGACAAAAAATGAACACTGAAGCTTTCTTT
>TRBV5-1|TRBD1|TRBJ1-4|-
CASSQGDRATNEKLFF
TGCGCCAGCAGCCAGGGGGACAGGGCGACTAATGAAAAACTGTTTTTT
>TRBV7-9|TRBD2|TRBJ2-1|-
CASGLAGRNEQFF
TGTGCCAGCGGACTAGCGGGACGGAATGAGCAGTTCTTC
>TRBV15|-|TRBJ1-3|-
CATSRAGGSGNTIYF
TGTGCCACCAGCAGAGCCGGGGGCTCTGGAAACACCATATATTTT
>TRBV5-1|TRBD1|TRBJ2-7|-
CASTLDSRQGPSYF
TGCGCCAGCACCTTGGATTCCCGACAGGGACCATCCTACTTC
>TRBV3-1/TRBV3-2|-|TRBJ2-2|-
CASSQGLDGGELFF
TGTGCCAGCAGCCAAGGGCTAGACGGCGGGGAGCTGTTTTTT
>TRBV11-2|-|TRBJ2-1|-
CASSLSTNEQFF
TGTGCCAGCAGCCTCTCTACGAATGAGCAGTTCTTC
>TRBV28|-|TRBJ1-1|-
CASSFLGQAAFF
TGTGCCAGCAGTTTCCTTGGGCAGGCAGCTTTCTTT
>TRBV3-1/TRBV3-2|TRBD2|TRBJ2-1|few
CASSRTGTSNEQFF
TGTGCCAGCAGCCGAACCGGGACTAGCAATGAGCAGTTCTTC
>TRBV2|-|TRBJ1-1|-
CASSEEGGARTEAFF
TGTGCCAGCAGTGAAGAAGGGGGGGCCAGGACTGAAGCTTTCTTT
>TRBV28|TRBD1|TRBJ1-6|-
CASSLLGTGGNSPLHF
TGTGCCAGCAGTTTACTCGGGACAGGGGGTAATTCACCCCTCCACTTT
>TRBV19|TRBD1|TRBJ1-1|-
CASSIVHRGTEAFF
TGTGCCAGTAGTATAGTACACAGGGGTACTGAAGCTTTCTTT
>TRBV5-4|TRBD1|TRBJ2-2|-
CASSLEVNRGTGELFF
TGTGCCAGCAGCTTGGAAGTGAACAGGGGCACCGGGGAGCTGTTTTTT
>TRBV4-2|TRBD1|TRBJ1-3|-
CASRGDRAGNTIYF
TGTGCCAGCCGGGGGGACAGGGCTGGAAACACCATATATTTT
>TRBV19|-|TRBJ2-7|-
CASSNAPSSSYEQYF
TGTGCCAGTAGTAACGCTCCTTCGAGCTCCTACGAGCAGTACTTC
>TRBV27|-|TRBJ1-1|few
CASRRGSLNTEAFF
TGTGCCAGCAGAAGAGGCAGCTTGAACACTGAAGCTTTCTTT
>TRBV5-1|TRBD1|TRBJ2-4|-
CASSLGGTGGSKNIQYF
TGCGCCAGCAGCTTGGGCGGGACAGGGGGTTCCAAAAACATTCAGTACTTC
>TRBV30|TRBD1|TRBJ1-2|-
CAWRQGKDYGYTF
TGTGCCTGGCGACAGGGGAAGGACTATGGCTACACCTTC